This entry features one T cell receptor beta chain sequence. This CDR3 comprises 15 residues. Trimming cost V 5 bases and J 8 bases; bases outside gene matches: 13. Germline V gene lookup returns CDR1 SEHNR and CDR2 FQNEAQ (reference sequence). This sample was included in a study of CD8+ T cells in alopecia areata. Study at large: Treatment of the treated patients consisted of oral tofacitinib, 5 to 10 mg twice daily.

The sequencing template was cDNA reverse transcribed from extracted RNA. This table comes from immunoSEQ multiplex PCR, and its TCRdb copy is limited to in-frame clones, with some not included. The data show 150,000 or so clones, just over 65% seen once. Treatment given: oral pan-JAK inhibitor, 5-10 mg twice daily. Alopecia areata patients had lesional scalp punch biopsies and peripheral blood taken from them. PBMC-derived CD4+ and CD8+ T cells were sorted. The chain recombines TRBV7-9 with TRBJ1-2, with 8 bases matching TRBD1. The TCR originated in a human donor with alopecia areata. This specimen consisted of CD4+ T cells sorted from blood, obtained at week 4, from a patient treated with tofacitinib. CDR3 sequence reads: CASSQGQGGFRGYTF. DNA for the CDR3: TGTGCCAGCAGCCAAGGACAGGGAGGGTTCCGGGGCTACACCTTC.